The source of this T cell receptor (beta chain) is a study of blood T cell repertoires in COVID-19. As for the study in general: Samples of COVID-19 (acute and convalescent) were obtained from the United States, Italy and Spain.

CDR3 length equals 13 residues. V was clipped by 3 bases and J by 2 bases, with 10 bases between them. Per germline, CDR1 DFQATT and CDR2 SNEGSKA (reference sequence). Profiled with immunoSEQ multiplex PCR; TCRdb holds only in-frame clones, not every one. Of approximately 250,000 clones in the sample, around 85% were seen once. This receptor was identified in a woman aged 45-65 years with acute COVID-19. The chain recombines TRBV20-1 with TRBJ1-1; no firm D call. Sequenced: PBMCs or T cells enriched from blood (not recorded which). This CDR3 is CSASMSGNTEAFF. Written as DNA, the CDR3 is TGCAGTGCTAGTATGTCAGGAAACACTGAAGCTTTCTTT.